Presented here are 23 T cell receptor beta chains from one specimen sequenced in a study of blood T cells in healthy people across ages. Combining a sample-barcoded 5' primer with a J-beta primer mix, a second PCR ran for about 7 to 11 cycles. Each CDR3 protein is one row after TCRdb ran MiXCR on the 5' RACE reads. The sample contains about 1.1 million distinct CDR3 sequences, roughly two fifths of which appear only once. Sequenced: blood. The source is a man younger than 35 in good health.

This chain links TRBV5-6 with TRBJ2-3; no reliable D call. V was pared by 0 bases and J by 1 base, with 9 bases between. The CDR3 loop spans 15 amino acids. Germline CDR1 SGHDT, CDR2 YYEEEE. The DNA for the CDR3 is TGTGCCAGCAGCTTGGACGGAGAAGGCACAGATACGCAGTATTTT. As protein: CASSLDGEGTDTQYF.

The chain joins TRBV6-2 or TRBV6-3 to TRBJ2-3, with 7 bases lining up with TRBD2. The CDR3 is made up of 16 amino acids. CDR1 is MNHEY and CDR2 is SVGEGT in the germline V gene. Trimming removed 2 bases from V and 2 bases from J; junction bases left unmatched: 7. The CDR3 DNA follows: TGTGCCAGCAGTTACCCCCGGGGGGTCTCCACAGATACGCAGTATTTT. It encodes CASSYPRGVSTDTQYF.

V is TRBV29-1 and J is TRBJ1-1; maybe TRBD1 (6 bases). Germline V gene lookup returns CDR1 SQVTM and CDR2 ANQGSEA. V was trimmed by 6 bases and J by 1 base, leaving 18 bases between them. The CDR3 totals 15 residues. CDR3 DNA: TGCAGCGTCCGGGGTACTCTGACAGGGAACACTGAAGCTTTCTTT. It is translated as CSVRGTLTGNTEAFF.

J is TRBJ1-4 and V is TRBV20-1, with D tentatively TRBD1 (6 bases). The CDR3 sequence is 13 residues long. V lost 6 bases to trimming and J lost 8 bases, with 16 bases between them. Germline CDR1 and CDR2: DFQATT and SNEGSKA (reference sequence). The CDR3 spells CSAPRGNEEKLFF. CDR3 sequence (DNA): TGCAGTGCACCCAGGGGAAATGAGGAAAAACTGTTTTTT.

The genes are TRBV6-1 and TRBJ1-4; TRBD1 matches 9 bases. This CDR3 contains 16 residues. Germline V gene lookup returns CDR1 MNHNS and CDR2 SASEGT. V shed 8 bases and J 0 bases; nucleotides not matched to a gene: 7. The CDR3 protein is CASQQGALATNEKLFF. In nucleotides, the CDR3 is TGTGCCAGCCAACAGGGGGCCCTTGCAACTAATGAAAAACTGTTTTTT.

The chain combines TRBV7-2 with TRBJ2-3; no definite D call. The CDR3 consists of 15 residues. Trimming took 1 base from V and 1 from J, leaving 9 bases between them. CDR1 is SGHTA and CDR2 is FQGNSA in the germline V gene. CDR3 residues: CASSLGPGGTDTQYF. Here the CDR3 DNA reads TGTGCCAGCAGCTTAGGACCTGGGGGCACAGATACGCAGTATTTT.

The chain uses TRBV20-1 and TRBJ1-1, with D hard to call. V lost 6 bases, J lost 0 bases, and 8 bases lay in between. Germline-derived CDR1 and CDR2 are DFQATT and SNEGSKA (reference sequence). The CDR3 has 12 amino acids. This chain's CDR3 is CSAAAMNTEAFF. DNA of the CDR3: TGCAGTGCCGCAGCCATGAACACTGAAGCTTTCTTT.

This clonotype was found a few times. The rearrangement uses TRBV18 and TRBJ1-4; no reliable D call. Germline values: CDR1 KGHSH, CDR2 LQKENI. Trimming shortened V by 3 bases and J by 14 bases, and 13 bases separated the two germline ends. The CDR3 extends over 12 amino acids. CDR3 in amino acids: CASSPGRSGLFF. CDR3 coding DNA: TGTGCCAGCTCACCCGGACGCTCCGGGCTGTTTTTT.

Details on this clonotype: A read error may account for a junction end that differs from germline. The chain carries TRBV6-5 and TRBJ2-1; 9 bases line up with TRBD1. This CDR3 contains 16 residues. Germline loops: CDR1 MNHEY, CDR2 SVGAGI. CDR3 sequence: CASGYRQGVIKNEQFF. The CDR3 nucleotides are TGTGCCAGCGGTTACCGACAGGGGGTTATTAAGAATGAGCAGTTCTTC.

The CDR3 DNA reads TGTGCCAGCAGCCCCTACAGGGTAGCGGAAAAACTGTTTTTT. It codes for CASSPYRVAEKLFF. This chain uses TRBV6-2 or TRBV6-3 with TRBJ1-4, with D tentatively TRBD1 (6 bases). CDR3 length: 14 residues. Trimming shortened V by 6 bases and J by 8 bases, and 16 bases separated the two germline ends. Germline V gene sequence: CDR1 MNHEY, CDR2 SVGEGT.

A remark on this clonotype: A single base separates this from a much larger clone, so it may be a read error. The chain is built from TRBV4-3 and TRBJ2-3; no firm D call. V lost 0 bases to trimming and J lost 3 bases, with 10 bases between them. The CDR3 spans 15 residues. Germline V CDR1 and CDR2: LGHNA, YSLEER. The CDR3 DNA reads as TGCGCCAGCAGCCAAGAAAACTTGGGTACAGATACGCAGTATTTT. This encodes CASSQENLGTDTQYF.

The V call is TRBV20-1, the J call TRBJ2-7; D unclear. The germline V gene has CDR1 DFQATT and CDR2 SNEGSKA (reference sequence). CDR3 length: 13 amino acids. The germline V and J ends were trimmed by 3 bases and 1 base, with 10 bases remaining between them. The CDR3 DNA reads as TGCAGTGCTAGTGACGGCCCGTCCTACGAGCAGTACTTC. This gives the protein CSASDGPSYEQYF.

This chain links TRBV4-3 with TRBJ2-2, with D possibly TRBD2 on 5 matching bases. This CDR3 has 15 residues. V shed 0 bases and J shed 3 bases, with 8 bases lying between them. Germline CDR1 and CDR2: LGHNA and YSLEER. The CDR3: CASSQDSGDTGELFF. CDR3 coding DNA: TGCGCCAGCAGCCAAGATTCCGGGGACACCGGGGAGCTGTTTTTT.

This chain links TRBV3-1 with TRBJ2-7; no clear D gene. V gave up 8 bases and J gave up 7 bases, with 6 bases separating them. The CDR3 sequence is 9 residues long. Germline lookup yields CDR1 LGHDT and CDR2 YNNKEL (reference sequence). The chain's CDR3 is CASGREQYF. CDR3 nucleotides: TGTGCCAGCGGAAGGGAGCAGTACTTC.

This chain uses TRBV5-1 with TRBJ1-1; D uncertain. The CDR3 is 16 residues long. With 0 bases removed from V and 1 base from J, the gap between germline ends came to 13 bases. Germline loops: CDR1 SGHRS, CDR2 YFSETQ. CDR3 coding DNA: TGCGCCAGCAGCTTGGTAGGGATTGGCGAGAACACTGAAGCTTTCTTT. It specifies CASSLVGIGENTEAFF.

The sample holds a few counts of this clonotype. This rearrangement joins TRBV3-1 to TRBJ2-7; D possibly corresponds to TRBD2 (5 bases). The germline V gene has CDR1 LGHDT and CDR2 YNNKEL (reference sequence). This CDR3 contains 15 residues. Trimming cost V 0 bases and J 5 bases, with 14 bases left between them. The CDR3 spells CASSQDPLVRDEQYF. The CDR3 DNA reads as TGTGCCAGCAGCCAAGATCCACTAGTTCGGGACGAGCAGTACTTC.

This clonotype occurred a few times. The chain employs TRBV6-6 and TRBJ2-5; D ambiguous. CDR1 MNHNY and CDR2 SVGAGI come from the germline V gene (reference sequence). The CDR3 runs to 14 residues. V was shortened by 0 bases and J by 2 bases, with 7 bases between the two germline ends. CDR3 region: CASSYSRRQETQYF. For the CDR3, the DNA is TGTGCCAGCAGTTACTCGAGAAGGCAAGAGACCCAGTACTTC.

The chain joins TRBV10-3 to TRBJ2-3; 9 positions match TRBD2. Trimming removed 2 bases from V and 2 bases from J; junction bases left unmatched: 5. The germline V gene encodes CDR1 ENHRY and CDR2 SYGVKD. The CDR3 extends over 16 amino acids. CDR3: CAISEASGANTDTQYF. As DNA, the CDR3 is TGTGCCATCAGTGAGGCTAGCGGGGCTAACACAGATACGCAGTATTTT.

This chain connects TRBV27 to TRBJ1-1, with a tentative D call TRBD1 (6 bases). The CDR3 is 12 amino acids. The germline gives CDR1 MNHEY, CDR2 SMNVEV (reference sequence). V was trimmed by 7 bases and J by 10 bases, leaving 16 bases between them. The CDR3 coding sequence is TGTGCCAGCAAGGGGCCAGGGGAAGGAGCTTTCTTT. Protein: CASKGPGEGAFF.

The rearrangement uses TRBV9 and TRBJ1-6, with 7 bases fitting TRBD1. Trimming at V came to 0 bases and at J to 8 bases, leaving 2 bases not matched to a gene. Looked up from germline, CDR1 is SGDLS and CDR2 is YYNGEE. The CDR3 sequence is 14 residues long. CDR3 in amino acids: CASSVDRGDSPLHF. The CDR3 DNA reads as TGTGCCAGCAGCGTAGACAGGGGCGATTCACCCCTCCACTTT. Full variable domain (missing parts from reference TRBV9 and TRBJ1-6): DSGVTQTPKHLITATGQRVTLRCSPRSGDLSVYWYQQSLDQGLQFLIQYYNGEERAKGNILERFSAQQFPDLHSELNLSSLELGDSALYFCASSVDRGDSPLHFGNGTRLTVT.

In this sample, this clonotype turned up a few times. Written as DNA, the CDR3 is TGCGCCAGCAGCTCGACACCGGGACATAGTGGCTACACCTTC. This translates into CASSSTPGHSGYTF. The chain has TRBV5-1 and TRBJ1-2, with D possibly matching TRBD1 (6 bases). The CDR3 runs to 14 residues. Germline CDR1 is SGHRS and CDR2 is YFSETQ. The V end was cut by 3 bases, the J end by 7 bases, with 16 bases between.

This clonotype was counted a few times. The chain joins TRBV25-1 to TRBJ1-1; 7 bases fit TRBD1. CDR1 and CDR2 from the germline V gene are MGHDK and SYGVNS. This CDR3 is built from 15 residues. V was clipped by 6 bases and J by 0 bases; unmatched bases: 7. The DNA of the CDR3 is TGTGCCAGCAGCCCCGTAGGGGGCATGAACACTGAAGCTTTCTTT. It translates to CASSPVGGMNTEAFF. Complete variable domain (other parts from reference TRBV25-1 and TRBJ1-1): EADIYQTPRYLVIGTGKKITLECSQTMGHDKMYWYQQDPGMELHLIHYSYGVNSTEKGDLSSESTVSRIRTEHFPLTLESARPSHTSQYLCASSPVGGMNTEAFFGQGTRLTVV.

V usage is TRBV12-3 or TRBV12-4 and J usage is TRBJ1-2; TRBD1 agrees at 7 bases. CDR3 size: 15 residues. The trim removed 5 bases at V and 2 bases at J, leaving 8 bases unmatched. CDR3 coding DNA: TGTGCCAGCAGTCTAGGGGACAGTCCAAACTATGGCTACACCTTC. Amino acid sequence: CASSLGDSPNYGYTF.